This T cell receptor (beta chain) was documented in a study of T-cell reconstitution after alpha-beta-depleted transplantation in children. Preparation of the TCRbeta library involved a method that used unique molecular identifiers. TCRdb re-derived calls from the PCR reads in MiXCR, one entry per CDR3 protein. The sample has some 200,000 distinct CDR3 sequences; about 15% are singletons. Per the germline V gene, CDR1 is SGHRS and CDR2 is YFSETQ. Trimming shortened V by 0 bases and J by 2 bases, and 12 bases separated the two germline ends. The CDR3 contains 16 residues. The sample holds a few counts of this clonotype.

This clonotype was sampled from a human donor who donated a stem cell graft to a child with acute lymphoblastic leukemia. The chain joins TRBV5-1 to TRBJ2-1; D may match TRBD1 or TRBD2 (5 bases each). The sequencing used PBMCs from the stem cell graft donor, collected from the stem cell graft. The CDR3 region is CASSLVVGTTYNEQFF. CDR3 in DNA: TGCGCCAGCAGCTTGGTGGTCGGGACGACCTACAATGAGCAGTTCTTC.